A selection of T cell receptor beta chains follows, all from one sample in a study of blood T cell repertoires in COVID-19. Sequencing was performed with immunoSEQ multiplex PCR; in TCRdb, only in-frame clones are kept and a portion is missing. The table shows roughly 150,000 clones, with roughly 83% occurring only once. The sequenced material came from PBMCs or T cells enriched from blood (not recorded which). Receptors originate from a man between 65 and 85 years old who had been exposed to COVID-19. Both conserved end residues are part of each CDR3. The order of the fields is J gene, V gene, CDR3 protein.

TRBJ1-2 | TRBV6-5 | CASSSKSGGVGYTF
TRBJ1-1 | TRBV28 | CASSPRLGGEAFF
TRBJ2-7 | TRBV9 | CASSPGLAGVNEQYF
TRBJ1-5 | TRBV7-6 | CASSLGGDQPQHF
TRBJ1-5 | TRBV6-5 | CASSYSAQSNQPQHF
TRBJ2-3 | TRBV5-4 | CAFSTDTQYF
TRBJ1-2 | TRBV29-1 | CSAPRQGTDYGYTF
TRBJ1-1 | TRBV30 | CAWSRQENTEAFF
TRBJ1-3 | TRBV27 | CASSDRGRGNTIYF
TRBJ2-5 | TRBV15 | CATSRDRGETQYF
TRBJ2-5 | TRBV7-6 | CASSRGETQYF
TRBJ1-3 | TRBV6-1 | CASSDPLVSGNTIYF
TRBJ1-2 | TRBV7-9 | CASSLEGQDYGYTF
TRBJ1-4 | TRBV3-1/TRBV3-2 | CASRTQLNHPGAGVNEKLFF
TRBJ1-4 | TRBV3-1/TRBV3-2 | CASSQVLNEKLFF
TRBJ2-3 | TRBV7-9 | CASSLAVLGTDTQYF
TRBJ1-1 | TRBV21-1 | CASSSGAQGAMRTEAFF
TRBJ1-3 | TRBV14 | CASSQGLMLSGNTIYF
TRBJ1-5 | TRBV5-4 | CASSPGAGNQPQHF
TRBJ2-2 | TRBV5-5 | CASNFGTALPGELFF
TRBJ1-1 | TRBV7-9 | CASSLAQSRPEAFF
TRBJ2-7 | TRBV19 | CASSRGQLYEQYF
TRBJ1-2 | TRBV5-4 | CASSRGSRVQMDYGYTF
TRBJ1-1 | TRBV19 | CASSTTGGATEAFF
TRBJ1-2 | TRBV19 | CASRHLGGVDYGYTF
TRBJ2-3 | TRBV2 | CASRDFNTQYF
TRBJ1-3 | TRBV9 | CASSVDPDSGNTIYF
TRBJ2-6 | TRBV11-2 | CASSLQRGSGANVLTF
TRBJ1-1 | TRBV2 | CATRGEMNTEAFF
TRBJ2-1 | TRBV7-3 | CASSLGGLAAYNEQFF
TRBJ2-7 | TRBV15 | CATSRTREMVYEQYF
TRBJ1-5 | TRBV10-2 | CASSAGQISNQPQHF
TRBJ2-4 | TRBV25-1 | CASSLPPGGGGNIQYF
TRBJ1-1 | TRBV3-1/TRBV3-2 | CASSPRDRVGTEAFF
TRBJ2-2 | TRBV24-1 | CATSADRASGELFF
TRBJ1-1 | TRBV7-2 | CASSFDRVRNTEAFF
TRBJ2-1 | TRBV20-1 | CSAQIYNEQFF
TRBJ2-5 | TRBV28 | CASSLITGVEETQYF
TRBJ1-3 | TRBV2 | CASIPDSPGTIYF
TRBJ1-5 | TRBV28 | CASQFLSRETGQPQHF
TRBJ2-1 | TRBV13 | CASSLVAVSYNEQFF
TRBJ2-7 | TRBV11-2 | CASSLGLASYEQYF
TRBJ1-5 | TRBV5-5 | CASSWGTGVRQPQHF
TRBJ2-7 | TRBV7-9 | CASSPEGIPGEYEQYF
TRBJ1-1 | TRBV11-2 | CASSSYRDTEAFF
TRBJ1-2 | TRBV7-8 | CASSLVQGAGYTF
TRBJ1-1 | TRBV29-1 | CNISCTEAFF
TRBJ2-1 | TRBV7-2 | CASSLWTGHVNEQFF
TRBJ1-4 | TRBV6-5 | CASRIRGSNNEKLFF
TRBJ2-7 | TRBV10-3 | CAISESGGAQWF
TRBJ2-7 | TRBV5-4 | CASRTSGVPSYEQYF
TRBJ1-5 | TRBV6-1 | CASSEFGNWGTYSNQPQHF
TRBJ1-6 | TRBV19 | CASAGAGASPLHF
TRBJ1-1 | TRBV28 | CASSLGGMNTEAFF
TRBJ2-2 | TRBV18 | CASSLRDSGELFF
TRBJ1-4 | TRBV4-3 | CASSRILREGSEKLFF
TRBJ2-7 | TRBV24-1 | CATKFTGTEAYEQYF
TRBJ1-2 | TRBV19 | CASSTASTGDYGYTF